The clone carrying this T cell receptor beta chain was observed at least ten times. The junction shows a germline mismatch at one end, possibly a read error. This sample's time point: longitudinal time-point 1 (baseline). TCRdb passed the 5' RACE reads through MiXCR, listing each CDR3 protein once. The table lists some 49,000 distinct CDR3 sequences, 9% to 10% of them singletons, with about 1.5% in the top ten. The sample originates from a study of neurological immune-mediated disorders. CDR1 and CDR2 from the germline V gene are SSHAT and FNYEAQ (reference sequence). The CDR3 totals 13 residues. The chain carries TRBV7-7 and TRBJ2-3, with D hard to call. The source of this sequence is a woman aged 40 to 50 in good health. Sequencing was performed on PBMCs. Here the CDR3 reads CASSLDRSDTQYF. In DNA, the CDR3 is TGTGCTAGCAGCTTAGATAGATCAGATACGCAGTATTTT.